The 24 T cell receptor beta chains below all came from one sample that was sequenced in a study of OX40 agonist ivuxolimab in advanced cancers. Assay: immunoSEQ multiplex PCR; the TCRdb copy retains only in-frame clones and omits some. Among some 70,000 clones, around nine tenths were seen once, and the ten largest hold over 2%. The starting material was CD4+ or CD8+ T cells sorted from blood, obtained in a trial of the OX40 agonist ivuxolimab. These receptors all stem from an adult with an advanced solid tumor such as melanoma, head and neck, liver or kidney cancer.

The chain links TRBV6-1 to TRBJ1-2, with D maybe TRBD1 (5 bases). This CDR3 is built from 13 residues. V was shortened by 3 bases and J by 3 bases, with 8 bases between the two germline ends. Germline CDR1 and CDR2: MNHNS and SASEGT. The DNA for the CDR3 is TGTGCCAGCAGTGAGCGGGGGGACTATGGCTACACCTTC. Its protein is CASSERGDYGYTF.

The J gene is TRBJ2-7, the V gene TRBV5-1, with TRBD2 identical over 8 bases. There are 17 residues in the CDR3. The germline V gene has CDR1 SGHRS and CDR2 YFSETQ. With 3 bases clipped from V and 7 bases from J, the junction kept 18 bases outside the gene matches. CDR3 region: CASSSTTTSERSREQYF. CDR3 DNA sequence: TGCGCCAGCAGCTCCACGACGACTAGCGAGAGGTCTAGAGAGCAGTACTTC.

Only one count was recorded for this clone. V is TRBV6-5 and J is TRBJ2-7, with a weak D call TRBD2 (6 bases). CDR3 size: 16 residues. Per the germline V gene, CDR1 is MNHEY and CDR2 is SVGAGI. The V and J ends lost 0 bases and 7 bases respectively, with 19 bases between them. CDR3 sequence reads: CASSYSTLEGWGEQYF. CDR3 coding DNA: TGTGCCAGCAGTTACTCGACCCTGGAGGGGTGGGGGGAGCAGTACTTC.

J is TRBJ1-1 and V is TRBV5-1; unclear D gene. The germline V gene encodes CDR1 SGHRS and CDR2 YFSETQ. This CDR3 comprises 14 residues. Trimming took off 6 bases at V and 11 bases at J, with 23 bases between the two ends. The CDR3 DNA reads as TGCGCCAGCACCCTAGGATCCCCGGAAGGATTGGCTTTCTTT. Its translation is CASTLGSPEGLAFF.

The chain uses TRBV19 and TRBJ1-1, with a tentative D call TRBD1 (5 bases). Trimming removed 7 bases from V and 5 bases from J, with 26 bases in between. The CDR3 runs to 17 residues. Germline CDR1 and CDR2: LNHDA and SQIVND (reference sequence). CDR3 amino acids: CASTTESGGVRGTEAFF. Here the CDR3 DNA reads TGTGCCAGTACGACTGAGTCGGGGGGTGTTCGGGGGACTGAAGCTTTCTTT.

The chain recombines TRBV5-4 with TRBJ2-7; possibly TRBD1 or TRBD2 for D (5 bases each). V shed 5 bases and J shed 4 bases, with 16 bases lying between them. CDR1 and CDR2 from the germline V gene are SGHNT and YYREEE (reference sequence). The CDR3 spans 14 residues. The CDR3, as DNA: TGTGCCAGCAGTATCACCGGGACCCCATACGAGCAGTACTTC. Its protein product is CASSITGTPYEQYF. The complete variable domain, with remaining parts taken from reference TRBV5-4 and TRBJ2-7, reads ETGVTQSPTHLIKTRGQQVTLRCSSQSGHNTVSWYQQALGQGPQFIFQYYREEENGRGNFPPRFSGLQFPNYSSELNVNALELDDSALYLCASSITGTPYEQYFGPGTRLTVT.

The rearrangement joins TRBV9 to TRBJ2-1, with a weak D call TRBD2 (8 bases). The CDR3 is 15 amino acids. The germline V gene encodes CDR1 SGDLS and CDR2 YYNGEE. Deletions cut 4 bases from V and 4 bases from J, with 15 bases between. The CDR3 spells CASSLSGDRYNEQFF. In DNA, the CDR3 is TGTGCCAGCAGCCTTAGCGGGGACAGATACAATGAGCAGTTCTTC.

This clone was detected only once. The chain's CDR3 is CASSKVSSGEYEQYF. In nucleotides, the CDR3 is TGTGCCAGCAGCAAAGTCTCTAGCGGGGAGTACGAGCAGTACTTC. This rearrangement joins TRBV21-1 to TRBJ2-7; the table's D call of TRBD2 was not tested on the DNA. TRBV21-1 is a pseudogene locus. The CDR3 has 15 residues.

The rearrangement links TRBV2 to TRBJ2-2; 8 bases fit TRBD1. The CDR3 has 15 residues. The germline CDR1 and CDR2 sequences are SNHLY and FYNNEI. Losses at the gene ends were 6 bases for V and 3 bases for J; bases not matched to a gene: 6. The CDR3 reads CASSADRGYTGELFF. The DNA of the CDR3 is TGTGCCAGCAGCGCTGACAGGGGTTACACCGGGGAGCTGTTTTTT.

V is TRBV6-6 and J is TRBJ1-2, with D tentatively TRBD1 (6 bases). This CDR3 comprises 15 residues. CDR1 is MNHNY, CDR2 SVGAGI, per germline (reference sequence). V was cut by 5 bases and J by 4 bases, with 17 bases left in between. CDR3 nucleotides: TGTGCCAGCAGTGCGGGACAAGTAGGCACCTATGGCTACACCTTC. Encoded protein: CASSAGQVGTYGYTF.

The chain is built from TRBV5-1 and TRBJ1-6; the match to TRBD1 covers 8 bases. V was clipped by 5 bases and J by 6 bases; unmatched bases: 4. CDR1 is SGHRS and CDR2 is YFSETQ in the germline V gene. The length of the CDR3 is 14 residues. The CDR3 DNA is TGCGCCAGCAGGCCCGACAGGGGTAATTCACCCCTCCACTTT. Translated, it gives CASRPDRGNSPLHF.

V and J are TRBV7-8 and TRBJ2-5; a possible D gene is TRBD2 (6 bases). V was clipped by 7 bases and J by 2 bases, with 11 bases between them. The CDR3 is 13 residues long. Germline V gene sequence: CDR1 SGHVS, CDR2 FQNEAQ. The CDR3 nucleotides read TGTGCCAGCAACCCGGGGGTGCAAGAGACCCAGTACTTC. It is translated as CASNPGVQETQYF.

The chain joins TRBV19 to TRBJ2-5, with 11 positions matching TRBD2. The CDR3 spans 15 residues. Trimming removed 3 bases from V and 4 bases from J; junction bases left unmatched: 4. Germline lookup yields CDR1 LNHDA and CDR2 SQIVND (reference sequence). CDR3 nucleotide sequence: TGTGCCAGTAGTATTTCTAGCGGGGGGTTAGAGACCCAGTACTTC. Translated, it gives CASSISSGGLETQYF. Combining the CDR3 with reference TRBV19 and TRBJ2-5 gives the whole variable domain DGGITQSPKYLFRKEGQNVTLSCEQNLNHDAMYWYRQDPGQGLRLIYYSQIVNDFQKGDIAEGYSVSREKKESFPLTVTSAQKNPTAFYLCASSISSGGLETQYFGPGTRLLVL.

This chain links TRBV10-3 with TRBJ1-5, with 12 bases that match TRBD1. Germline V gives CDR1 ENHRY, CDR2 SYGVKD. With V trimmed by 5 bases and J by 1 base, 6 bases remained unmatched. This CDR3 is 17 amino acids long. CDR3 sequence: CAISPGQGAPSNQPQHF. DNA for the CDR3: TGTGCCATCAGTCCGGGACAGGGGGCCCCAAGCAATCAGCCCCAGCATTTT.

The CDR3 here is CASSPRLNTGELFF. The CDR3 DNA reads as TGTGCCAGCAGCCCCCGACTGAACACCGGGGAGCTGTTTTTT. This sequence joins TRBV11-2 and TRBJ2-2; D remains ambiguous. CDR3 length: 14 amino acids. The germline gives CDR1 SGHAT, CDR2 FQNNGV. Trimming took off 5 bases at V and 1 base at J, with 8 bases between the two ends.

The genes are TRBV30 and TRBJ1-3, with 7 bases identical to TRBD1. The CDR3 has 13 residues. Germline V gene sequence: CDR1 GTSNPN, CDR2 SVGIG (reference sequence). V was pared by 5 bases and J by 7 bases, with 8 bases of the junction left unmatched. CDR3: CAWRTGYFNTIYF. The CDR3 DNA follows: TGTGCCTGGCGGACAGGATATTTTAACACCATATATTTT.

The chain's CDR3 is CASSRLEEKLFF. The CDR3 nucleotides read TGTGCCAGCAGCAGGTTGGAGGAAAAACTGTTTTTT. The V and J genes are TRBV6-6 and TRBJ1-4; D is unresolved. There are 12 residues in the CDR3. Trimming removed 6 bases at V and 8 bases at J, with 10 bases between. Germline assignment: CDR1 MNHNY and CDR2 SVGAGI (reference sequence).

This clone came up once. This chain connects TRBV5-8 to TRBJ2-5, with 8 bases aligning to TRBD1. Germline CDR1 reads SGHTS; CDR2 reads YDEGEE. This CDR3 is built from 16 residues. J gave up 2 bases and V 4 bases, and 10 bases lay outside the gene matches. The chain's CDR3 is CASSPGNRGLQETQYF. CDR3 coding DNA: TGTGCCAGCAGCCCCGGGAACAGGGGGTTACAAGAGACCCAGTACTTC.

This clone came up many times. V is TRBV27 and J is TRBJ2-2; 10 positions agree with TRBD2. After removal of 2 bases from V and 2 bases from J, the junction contained 11 bases not matched to a gene. Germline V lookup: CDR1 MNHEY, CDR2 SMNVEV (reference sequence). CDR3 length: 19 amino acids. The CDR3 region is CASSLRWTSGRKNTGELFF. The DNA for the CDR3 is TGTGCCAGCAGTTTACGCTGGACTAGCGGAAGGAAAAACACCGGGGAGCTGTTTTTT.

The chain has TRBV30 and TRBJ2-3; either TRBD1 or TRBD2 may fit D (6 bases each). Germline values: CDR1 GTSNPN, CDR2 SVGIG (reference sequence). The CDR3 sequence is 12 residues long. V lost 8 bases to trimming and J lost 2 bases, with 11 bases between them. CDR3 loop: CAGGGYTDTQYF. In DNA, the CDR3 is TGTGCCGGAGGGGGGTACACAGATACGCAGTATTTT.

The V gene is TRBV25-1, the J gene TRBJ2-5; TRBD1 aligns across 7 bases. Trimming cost V 6 bases and J 0 bases; bases outside gene matches: 1. Germline assignment: CDR1 MGHDK and CDR2 SYGVNS. This CDR3 has 13 residues. As DNA, the CDR3 is TGTGCCAGCAGAGGACAGGACCAAGAGACCCAGTACTTC. The encoded protein is CASRGQDQETQYF.

This clone was seen a few times. The chain joins TRBV4-2 to TRBJ1-6; no clear D. Trimming removed 0 bases at V and 0 bases at J, with 3 bases between. This CDR3 spans 15 amino acids. Germline CDR1 and CDR2: LGHNA and YNFKEQ. The CDR3 DNA is TGTGCCAGCAGCCAAGAAGGCTCCTATAATTCACCCCTCCACTTT. Translating it yields CASSQEGSYNSPLHF.

The gene calls are TRBV28 and TRBJ2-1; D not certain. Germline CDR1 and CDR2: MDHEN and SYDVKM. V was cut by 3 bases and J by 9 bases, with 6 bases left in between. This CDR3 region has 11 residues. The CDR3 loop is CASSLHLEQFF. Written as DNA, the CDR3 is TGTGCCAGCAGTTTGCATCTTGAGCAGTTCTTC.

The V and J genes are TRBV5-4 and TRBJ2-3; 10 bases fit TRBD2. Germline CDR1 reads SGHNT; CDR2 reads YYREEE (reference sequence). The CDR3 covers 16 residues. V lost 6 bases to trimming and J lost 4 bases; unmatched junction nucleotides: 11. In nucleotides, the CDR3 is TGTGCCAGCACCGGGAAGATAGCGGGAGGCCCAGATACGCAGTATTTT. It specifies CASTGKIAGGPDTQYF.